Given below is one T cell receptor beta chain in context. This sample is part of a study of blood T cell repertoires in COVID-19. Study-wide background: Samples of COVID-19 (acute and convalescent) were obtained from the United States, Italy and Spain. T cells, B-cell-depleted T cells, or PBMCs provided the cDNA or gDNA that served as material.

In the authors' methods: Amplification of reference gene primers provided the estimated nucleated cell counts. Profiled with immunoSEQ multiplex PCR; TCRdb holds only in-frame clones, not every one. The DNA gave D and trimming, while V, J and clone size come from that table. The sample yields nearly 200,000 clones, 70% to 85% seen once. Sequencing was done on a sample of peripheral blood. The TCR comes from a human donor with acute or convalescent COVID-19. The donor label of this sample is uncertain.

The CDR3 region has the DNA TGTGCCAGCAGCTTGGGCAGGGGGACCGGGGCCAACGTCCTGACTTTC. This translates into CASSLGRGTGANVLTF. This chain links TRBV7-9 with TRBJ2-6; 7 positions agree with TRBD1. The CDR3 has 16 residues. Germline-derived CDR1 and CDR2 are SEHNR and FQNEAQ (reference sequence). J gave up 4 bases and V 3 bases, and 6 bases lay outside the gene matches.